The 19 T cell receptor beta chains listed next were all sequenced from one sample in a study of breast tumors, draining lymph nodes, adjacent tissues. TCRdb recomputed calls from the multiplex PCR reads with MiXCR, one row per CDR3 protein. The data contain roughly 120,000 distinct CDR3 sequences, about 20% of them singletons. Breast cancer patients provided tissue from their axillary draining lymph nodes. Sequencing input: axillary lymph node tissue. Receptors were obtained from a female donor with breast cancer. Some clones in this sample may be carry-over from other donors' samples.

This clonotype was found a few times. The rearrangement uses TRBV29-1 and TRBJ1-1; 8 nucleotides agree with TRBD1. After removal of 4 bases from V and 4 bases from J, the junction contained 5 bases not matched to a gene. CDR1 is SQVTM and CDR2 is ANQGSEA in the germline V gene. This CDR3 has 13 amino acids. The CDR3 DNA reads as TGCAGCGTTGGGGCACAGGGGGGCACTGAAGCTTTCTTT. This translates into CSVGAQGGTEAFF.

As for this clonotype: This clone may be a read error of a much larger clone one base away. The V and J genes are TRBV7-9 and TRBJ2-2; 9 bases are a match to TRBD1. Germline values: CDR1 SEHNR, CDR2 FQNEAQ (reference sequence). With V trimmed by 8 bases and J by 6 bases, 4 bases remained unmatched. This CDR3 has 13 residues. CDR3 sequence: CASGRQGAGELFF. CDR3 bases: TGTGCCAGCGGCAGACAGGGGGCCGGGGAGCTGTTTTTT. Full variable domain (rest looked up from reference TRBV7-9 and TRBJ2-2): DTGVSQNPRHKITKRGQNVTFRCDPISEHNRLYWYRQTLGQGPEFLTYFQNEAQLEKSRLLSDRFSAERPKGSFSTLEIQRTEQGDSAMYLCASGRQGAGELFFGEGSRLTVL.

A remark on this clonotype: Just one base apart from a much larger clone, this may be a read error. V gene TRBV2 combines with J gene TRBJ1-2; 9 bases match TRBD1. CDR1 and CDR2 (germline): SNHLY, FYNNEI. The J segment lost 4 bases and the V segment lost 5 bases, leaving 5 bases of the junction unmatched. This CDR3 is 14 amino acids long. The CDR3 coding sequence is TGTGCCAGCAGTCCCGGGACAGGGTCCTATGGCTACACCTTC. Its translation is CASSPGTGSYGYTF.

This clonotype was seen ten or more times. The chain is built from TRBV7-3 and TRBJ2-1, with 13 bases identical to TRBD2. V gave up 1 base and J gave up 7 bases; unmatched junction bases: 4. The germline V gene encodes CDR1 SGHTA and CDR2 FQGTGA. The CDR3 sequence is 16 residues long. The CDR3 DNA reads TGTGCCAGCAGCTTAATGGCGACTAGCGGGGGGAATGAGCAGTTCTTC. Translated: CASSLMATSGGNEQFF.

This clonotype was observed many times. The V call is TRBV7-8, the J call TRBJ1-5, with 8 bases matching TRBD1. Trimming took 5 bases from V and 4 from J; bases not matched to a gene: 7. The germline CDR1 and CDR2 sequences are SGHVS and FQNEAQ. This CDR3 is built from 15 residues. The CDR3 reads CASSVTDRGNQPQHF. The CDR3 region has the DNA TGTGCCAGCAGCGTCACCGACAGGGGTAATCAGCCCCAGCATTTT.

This clonotype was seen ten or more times. The chain has TRBV10-3 and TRBJ1-3; no reliable D call. This CDR3 has 15 amino acids. Trimming stripped 3 bases from V and 0 bases from J, with 9 bases between. Germline lookup yields CDR1 ENHRY and CDR2 SYGVKD. CDR3 sequence: CAISERSGSGNTIYF. In DNA form, the CDR3 reads TGTGCCATCAGTGAAAGGAGCGGCTCTGGAAACACCATATATTTT.

Comments on this clonotype: A read error is possible here, since a much larger clone lies one base away. The V call is TRBV6-5, the J call TRBJ1-2, with D perhaps TRBD1 (6 bases). Per germline, CDR1 MNHEY and CDR2 SVGAGI. The CDR3 runs 14 residues. CDR3 sequence: CASRARTVNCGYTF. In nucleotides, the CDR3 is TGTGCCAGCAGGGCCCGGACAGTAAACTGTGGCTACACCTTC.

This chain uses TRBV3-1 with TRBJ2-1; TRBD2 is a possible D gene (5 bases). Germline V CDR1 and CDR2: LGHDT, YNNKEL (reference sequence). The CDR3 has 17 amino acids. V lost 0 bases and J lost 1, with 13 bases in between. This CDR3 reads CASSQDLTGISYNEQFF. CDR3 coding DNA: TGTGCCAGCAGCCAAGATCTTACGGGGATTTCCTACAATGAGCAGTTCTTC.

This clonotype showed up many times. The chain employs TRBV19 and TRBJ2-5, with 14 bases matching TRBD2. J gave up 5 bases and V 5 bases, and 7 bases lay outside the gene matches. Germline CDR1 and CDR2: LNHDA and SQIVND (reference sequence). CDR3 length: 16 residues. The CDR3: CASSAGTSGRGETQYF. CDR3 in DNA: TGTGCCAGTAGTGCCGGGACTAGCGGGAGAGGGGAGACCCAGTACTTC.

This clonotype was detected ten times or more. The chain recombines TRBV6-1 with TRBJ2-3; D may be TRBD1 (5 bases). This CDR3 is built from 16 residues. Germline lookup yields CDR1 MNHNS and CDR2 SASEGT. V lost 7 bases, J lost 0 bases, and 17 bases lay in between. The DNA for the CDR3 is TGTGCCAGCAACACATTAGACAGCTCTAGCACAGATACGCAGTATTTT. Residues: CASNTLDSSSTDTQYF.

Worth noting for this clonotype: Germline is not matched at one junction end, which may reflect a read error. The chain links TRBV27 to TRBJ1-4; tentatively, D is TRBD1 (6 bases). The CDR3 has 16 amino acids. Germline V gene lookup returns CDR1 MNHEY and CDR2 SMNVEV (reference sequence). The CDR3 nucleotides read TGTGCCAACAGTACCCTTACAGGACAGACTAATGAAAAACTGTTTTTT. Protein product: CANSTLTGQTNEKLFF.

This clonotype was recorded many times. The chain employs TRBV11-3 and TRBJ1-2; 10 bases align to TRBD1. V lost 0 bases, J lost 4 bases, and 2 bases stayed unmatched. This CDR3 has 15 amino acids. The germline gives CDR1 SGHNT, CDR2 YENEEA. The CDR3 DNA is TGTGCCAGCAGCTTAGAAGGGGACAGGGGCTATGGCTACACCTTC. Residues: CASSLEGDRGYGYTF.

This clonotype appeared many times. The V gene is TRBV12-3 or TRBV12-4, the J gene TRBJ1-3; the match to TRBD1 covers 9 bases. Losses at the gene ends were 6 bases for V and 1 base for J; bases not matched to a gene: 7. This CDR3 contains 16 residues. The CDR3 sequence: CASSRPGTGSGNTIYF. DNA for the CDR3: TGTGCCAGCAGCCGTCCCGGGACAGGGTCTGGAAACACCATATATTTT.

This clonotype was seen repeatedly, ten times or more. J is TRBJ2-5 and V is TRBV5-4; 13 nucleotides agree with TRBD2. Germline V lookup: CDR1 SGHNT, CDR2 YYREEE (reference sequence). This CDR3 is 16 amino acids long. J was trimmed by 4 bases and V by 4 bases; bases with no gene match: 7. The CDR3 spells CASSPGGLAGRETQYF. CDR3 nucleotide sequence: TGTGCCAGCAGCCCTGGGGGACTAGCGGGACGAGAGACCCAGTACTTC.

This clonotype was recorded many times. V and J are TRBV9 and TRBJ2-3; 14 bases line up with TRBD2. There are 18 residues in the CDR3. V gave up 2 bases and J gave up 1 base; unmatched junction bases: 6. Germline assignment: CDR1 SGDLS and CDR2 YYNGEE. The CDR3 DNA reads TGTGCCAGCAGCGTGACGCCGGGACTAGCGGGGGGCACAGATACGCAGTATTTT. Protein sequence: CASSVTPGLAGGTDTQYF.

This clonotype has at least ten counts. The chain employs TRBV4-1 and TRBJ2-1, with 9 bases matching TRBD2. Germline V gene lookup returns CDR1 MGHRA and CDR2 YSYEKL. Trimming at V came to 0 bases and at J to 6 bases, leaving 6 bases not matched to a gene. The CDR3 length is 16 residues. The DNA of the CDR3 is TGCGCCAGCAGCCAAGATTGGGCGGGAGGGCTCAATGAGCAGTTCTTC. It translates to CASSQDWAGGLNEQFF.

Regarding this clonotype: It may be a read error: a sequence one base away is much more abundant. The chain uses TRBV5-1 and TRBJ2-2, with a possible D match to TRBD2 (5 bases). The CDR3 spans 17 residues. Trimming cost V 5 bases and J 4 bases, with 21 bases left between them. Looked up from germline, CDR1 is SGHRS and CDR2 is YFSETQ. The CDR3 region has the DNA TGCGCCAGCAGTCCTAGTCCCGGGATTCGGGGCACCGGGGAGCTGTTTTTT. Its protein product is CASSPSPGIRGTGELFF.

This clonotype was counted only a few times. The chain carries TRBV7-9 and TRBJ2-3; a possible D gene is TRBD1 (5 bases). The CDR3 runs 15 residues. V lost 1 base, J lost 2 bases, and 10 bases lay in between. Germline assignment: CDR1 SEHNR and CDR2 FQNEAQ (reference sequence). The CDR3 region has the DNA TGTGCCAGCAGCTTAGACAGGTTGGTCACAGATACGCAGTATTTT. It translates to CASSLDRLVTDTQYF. Looking up the rest from reference TRBV7-9 and TRBJ2-3 gives the full variable domain: DTGVSQNPRHKITKRGQNVTFRCDPISEHNRLYWYRQTLGQGPEFLTYFQNEAQLEKSRLLSDRFSAERPKGSFSTLEIQRTEQGDSAMYLCASSLDRLVTDTQYFGPGTRLTVL.

This clonotype has a count of ten or more. The rearrangement links TRBV15 to TRBJ1-4; the D is unclear. The V and J ends lost 7 bases and 4 bases respectively, with 13 bases between them. The CDR3 runs 14 residues. Germline V gene data show CDR1 as LNHNV and CDR2 as YYDKDF (reference sequence). The DNA of the CDR3 is TGTGCCACCAAAAACGGTGATGGTAATGAAAAACTGTTTTTT. Protein sequence: CATKNGDGNEKLFF.